These 4 T cell receptor beta chains were all obtained from the same sample, sequenced in a study of response to subunit inactivated influenza vaccine. TCRdb passed the RT-PCR reads through MiXCR, listing each CDR3 protein once. The table has about 500,000 distinct CDR3 sequences, 16% seen once; the top ten hold 3%. The sample was CD4+ T cells sorted from PBMCs, taken about 23 months after vaccination. The receptors derive from a man in his fifties or sixties who received an inactivated influenza vaccine.

This sequence joins TRBV6-2 or TRBV6-3 and TRBJ1-1; TRBD1 might be the D (5 bases). The CDR3 spans 14 residues. The ends were cut back, 6 bases at V and 3 bases at J, with 14 bases in the middle. Germline values: CDR1 MNHEY, CDR2 SVGEGT. Here the CDR3 DNA reads TGTGCCAGCAGATGGCCGGGGCGGGACACTGAAGCTTTCTTT. Protein: CASRWPGRDTEAFF.

This chain uses TRBV27 with TRBJ1-2, with 7 positions matching TRBD1. The trim removed 8 bases at V and 8 bases at J, leaving 8 bases unmatched. The CDR3 consists of 12 residues. In germline, CDR1 is MNHEY, CDR2 SMNVEV (reference sequence). In DNA form, the CDR3 reads TGTGCCAGCCAGACAGGGCGTGGCGGCTACACCTTC. This encodes CASQTGRGGYTF.

The chain combines TRBV3-1 with TRBJ2-1, with 12 bases lining up with TRBD2. The CDR3 totals 17 residues. Germline loops: CDR1 LGHDT, CDR2 YNNKEL (reference sequence). V was clipped by 6 bases and J by 7 bases; unmatched bases: 13. DNA for the CDR3: TGTGCCAGCAGTCCTCTAGCGGGGGGGCCGTCGAGTAATGAGCAGTTCTTC. This gives the protein CASSPLAGGPSSNEQFF.

This clonotype turned up a few times. The chain combines TRBV15 with TRBJ2-1; D is unresolved. The CDR3 length is 12 residues. V was shortened by 0 bases and J by 6 bases, with 3 bases between the two germline ends. Germline values: CDR1 LNHNV, CDR2 YYDKDF (reference sequence). In DNA form, the CDR3 reads TGTGCCACCAGCAGAGATTTCAATGAGCAGTTCTTC. Translation: CATSRDFNEQFF.